Following are 32 T cell receptor beta chains from one sample sequenced in a study of T cell responses to AZD1222 COVID-19 vaccine. Data came from immunoSEQ multiplex PCR; TCRdb stores just in-frame clones and leaves some out. The sample gives about 84,000 clones, roughly 89% of which show up once; under 14% is in the top ten. Here the sequenced sample was peripheral blood, taken 28 days after the second AZD1222 dose. These receptors came from an adult who received the AZD1222 COVID-19 vaccine.

J is TRBJ2-7 and V is TRBV11-2, with D possibly matching TRBD1 (6 bases). V shed 0 bases and J shed 7 bases, with 7 bases lying between them. CDR1 and CDR2 (germline): SGHAT, FQNNGV. This CDR3 is 12 amino acids long. The CDR3 nucleotides are TGTGCCAGCAGCTTAGAAGGGGGTGAGCAGTACTTC. The encoded protein is CASSLEGGEQYF.

This rearrangement joins TRBV28 to TRBJ2-7, with D maybe TRBD1 (8 bases). The CDR3 has 14 residues. Germline V gives CDR1 MDHEN, CDR2 SYDVKM. Trimming shortened V by 8 bases and J by 2 bases, and 16 bases separated the two germline ends. CDR3 bases: TGTGCCAGCCAGAGACAGGGGAGGGCCTACGAGCAGTACTTC. The encoded protein is CASQRQGRAYEQYF. The full variable domain, its missing parts supplied by reference TRBV28 and TRBJ2-7, is DVKVTQSSRYLVKRTGEKVFLECVQDMDHENMFWYRQDPGLGLRLIYFSYDVKMKEKGDIPEGYSVSREKKERFSLILESASTNQTSMYLCASQRQGRAYEQYFGPGTRLTVT.

The rearrangement joins TRBV5-1 to TRBJ2-2; TRBD2 aligns across 7 bases. The germline gives CDR1 SGHRS, CDR2 YFSETQ. V lost 0 bases and J lost 6; bases outside the gene matches: 8. The CDR3 contains 16 residues. The CDR3: CASSLDSGVPPGELFF. CDR3 coding DNA: TGCGCCAGCAGCTTGGACAGCGGGGTGCCCCCCGGGGAGCTGTTTTTT.

The genes are TRBV9 and TRBJ1-4; 8 positions match TRBD1. CDR1 is SGDLS and CDR2 is YYNGEE in the germline V gene. The junction had 10 bases not matched to a gene; V was cut back by 0 bases and J by 0 bases. The CDR3 is 19 residues long. The CDR3 sequence is CASSVDYRGEDATNEKLFF. The CDR3 DNA reads as TGTGCCAGCAGCGTAGATTACAGGGGGGAGGACGCAACTAATGAAAAACTGTTTTTT.

This clone has just a few counts. At the DNA level, this CDR3 is encoded by other sequences in the same sample as well. The J gene is TRBJ2-7, the V gene TRBV6-5, with D perhaps TRBD1 or TRBD2 (7 bases each). The CDR3 is made up of 15 amino acids. V lost 0 bases and J 4 bases, leaving 13 bases between the germline ends. CDR1 and CDR2 (germline): MNHEY, SVGAGI. CDR3 sequence: CASSYSAGGGYEQYF. The CDR3 DNA sequence: TGTGCCAGCAGTTACTCGGCAGGGGGGGGTTACGAGCAGTACTTC.

The chain has TRBV27 and TRBJ1-4; 12 bases line up with TRBD1. The trim removed 5 bases at V and 12 bases at J, leaving 13 bases unmatched. The germline CDR1 and CDR2 sequences are MNHEY and SMNVEV (reference sequence). The CDR3 is made up of 16 amino acids. The CDR3 loop is CASSTITGTGGGELFF. CDR3 nucleotides: TGTGCCAGCAGTACAATAACCGGGACAGGGGGCGGGGAACTGTTTTTT.

V is TRBV6-5 and J is TRBJ2-7; D gene ambiguous. Trimming removed 3 bases from V and 1 base from J, with 13 bases in between. The CDR3 runs to 15 residues. CDR1 is MNHEY and CDR2 is SVGAGI in the germline V gene. The CDR3 here is CASSYSWTDSYEQYF. CDR3 DNA sequence: TGTGCCAGCAGTTATAGCTGGACCGATTCCTACGAGCAGTACTTC.

Only one count was recorded for this clone. V usage is TRBV3-1 (or the pseudogene TRBV3-2) and J usage is TRBJ2-1; TRBD2 matches 10 bases. V trimming: 4 bases; J trimming: 8 bases; junction bases outside the gene matches: 14. Per the germline V gene, CDR1 is LGHDT and CDR2 is YNNKEL (reference sequence). CDR3 length equals 17 residues. The CDR3 loop is CASSPRGSGGTTDEQFF. CDR3 DNA: TGTGCCAGCAGCCCCCGGGGTAGCGGGGGGACTACGGATGAGCAGTTCTTC.

This sequence joins TRBV19 and TRBJ1-6, with D unclear. This CDR3 is 13 amino acids long. V lost 5 bases to trimming and J lost 8 bases, with 10 bases between them. Per germline, CDR1 LNHDA and CDR2 SQIVND (reference sequence). CDR3 DNA sequence: TGTGCCAGTAGTGAATCGCTCGATTCACCCCTCCACTTT. It translates to CASSESLDSPLHF.

The CDR3 region has the DNA TGTGCCAGCAGTTACCGGCAGGGGAGTCAGCCCCAGCATTTT. Its translation: CASSYRQGSQPQHF. V usage is TRBV6-5 and J usage is TRBJ1-5; weak D call: TRBD1 (6 bases). Trimming took off 2 bases at V and 6 bases at J, with 11 bases between the two ends. The CDR3 contains 14 residues. Germline loops: CDR1 MNHEY, CDR2 SVGAGI.

This clone was recorded a few times. The chain recombines TRBV23-1 with TRBJ1-2; 9 nucleotides line up with TRBD1. TRBV23-1 is identified as an open reading frame with a role that is uncertain. This CDR3 has 14 residues. J was trimmed by 3 bases and V by 5 bases; bases with no gene match: 4. CDR3 sequence reads: CASSDRDRDYGYTF. The CDR3 bases are TGCGCCAGCAGTGACCGGGACAGGGACTATGGCTACACCTTC.

The gene calls are TRBV2 and TRBJ1-1; D gene unclear. The V end lost 10 bases, the J end lost 4 bases, and 13 bases lay between the germline ends. CDR1 is SNHLY, CDR2 FYNNEI, per germline. This CDR3 contains 12 residues. The CDR3 DNA is TGTGCCAACTCCCTTAGTCCCACTGAAGCTTTCTTT. As protein: CANSLSPTEAFF. The full variable domain, with the rest looked up from reference TRBV2 and TRBJ1-1, is EPEVTQTPSHQVTQMGQEVILRCVPISNHLYFYWYRQILGQKVEFLVSFYNNEISEKSEIFDDQFSVERPDGSNFTLKIRSTKLEDSAMYFCANSLSPTEAFFGQGTRLTVV.

V is TRBV19 and J is TRBJ2-6, with a weak D call TRBD2 (5 bases). CDR3 size: 14 residues. Trimming pared 10 bases from V and 1 base from J, leaving 11 bases between. Germline CDR1 is LNHDA and CDR2 is SQIVND (reference sequence). The CDR3 DNA is TGTGCCACTGAAGGGAGTTCTGGGGCCAACGTCCTGACTTTC. Translation: CATEGSSGANVLTF. The whole variable domain, remainder taken from reference TRBV19 and TRBJ2-6, is DGGITQSPKYLFRKEGQNVTLSCEQNLNHDAMYWYRQDPGQGLRLIYYSQIVNDFQKGDIAEGYSVSREKKESFPLTVTSAQKNPTAFYLCATEGSSGANVLTFGAGSRLTVL.

V usage is TRBV6-5 and J usage is TRBJ2-7; 8 bases are a match to TRBD2. The CDR3 runs 13 residues. From germline, CDR1 is MNHEY and CDR2 SVGAGI. Germline trimming cut 8 bases from V and 0 bases from J; bases unmatched to any gene: 3. CDR3 coding DNA: TGTGCCAGCTCGCGGGGGGTCTCCTACGAGCAGTACTTC. Translation gives CASSRGVSYEQYF.

The chain joins TRBV6-5 to TRBJ1-1; no definite D call. The CDR3 sequence is 15 residues long. V was trimmed by 7 bases and J by 4 bases, leaving 19 bases between them. Germline CDR1 is MNHEY and CDR2 is SVGAGI. CDR3 in amino acids: CASTGGPGVVTEAFF. The CDR3, as DNA: TGTGCCAGCACCGGAGGACCAGGAGTGGTCACTGAAGCTTTCTTT.

The J gene is TRBJ1-2, the V gene TRBV6-4; D is unclear. Germline V gene lookup returns CDR1 MRHNA and CDR2 SNTAGT. Trimming left V 10 bases short and J 1 base short, with 19 bases between. The CDR3 sequence is 15 residues long. The CDR3 region has the DNA TGTGCCAACCTCGGAGGGATCGCCCTTAACTATGGCTACACCTTC. Its protein product is CANLGGIALNYGYTF.

The V call is TRBV12-3 or TRBV12-4, the J call TRBJ2-5; D is possibly TRBD1 (5 bases). Trimming took off 1 base at V and 3 bases at J, with 6 bases between the two ends. CDR3 length equals 13 residues. In DNA form, the CDR3 reads TGTGCCAGCAGTTTAGGACAGAAAGAGACCCAGTACTTC. This gives the protein CASSLGQKETQYF.

The CDR3 region has the DNA TGTGCCAGCAGTGACTCGGGAAATAGCTATGGCTACACCTTC. Its translation is CASSDSGNSYGYTF. The chain recombines TRBV6-4 with TRBJ1-2; no definite D call. Germline lookup yields CDR1 MRHNA and CDR2 SNTAGT. This CDR3 has 14 amino acids. V lost 0 bases, J lost 4 bases, and 9 bases lay in between.

The chain recombines TRBV6-2 or TRBV6-3 with TRBJ1-2; TRBD1 might be the D (6 bases). The germline gives CDR1 MNHEY, CDR2 SVGEGT. Between the trimmed V and J ends, which lost 4 bases and 5 bases, there was a span of 14 bases. CDR3 length: 14 residues. The CDR3 nucleotides are TGTGCCAGCAGTTCCTCCGGGACATCTTATGGCTACACCTTC. Its translation: CASSSSGTSYGYTF.

This chain joins TRBV6-5 and TRBJ2-2; tentative D call: TRBD2 (6 bases). The CDR3 sequence is 12 residues long. The V end lost 11 bases, the J end lost 0 bases, and 7 bases lay between the germline ends. CDR1 is MNHEY, CDR2 SVGAGI, per germline. The CDR3 bases are TGTGCCGCGGGGTCGAACACCGGGGAGCTGTTTTTT. It codes for CAAGSNTGELFF.

The rearrangement links TRBV5-4 to TRBJ2-5; D remains unclear. The CDR3 is made up of 14 amino acids. Germline CDR1 reads SGHNT; CDR2 reads YYREEE (reference sequence). The V end was cut by 0 bases, the J end by 5 bases, with 11 bases between. This CDR3 reads CASSLGLAAETQYF. The CDR3 DNA is TGTGCCAGCAGCTTGGGACTGGCTGCGGAGACCCAGTACTTC.

The chain links TRBV4-3 to TRBJ1-6; D is unclear. Germline CDR1 reads LGHNA; CDR2 reads YSLEER. V lost 0 bases and J lost 9, with 15 bases in between. The CDR3 has 16 residues. CDR3 DNA: TGCGCCAGCAGCCAAGATCCGGGCTTACGGGGTTCACCCCTCCACTTT. This codes for CASSQDPGLRGSPLHF.

This clone was recorded a few times. V is TRBV29-1 and J is TRBJ1-2; weak D call: TRBD1 (5 bases). This CDR3 contains 11 residues. The germline gives CDR1 SQVTM, CDR2 ANQGSEA. V was pared by 7 bases and J by 8 bases, with 14 bases between. CDR3 nucleotides: TGCAGCGGCGGGCAGGGCCACGGCTACACCTTC. Translated: CSGGQGHGYTF. The full variable domain, with the rest looked up from reference TRBV29-1 and TRBJ1-2, is SAVISQKPSRDICQRGTSLTIQCQVDSQVTMMFWYRQQPGQSLTLIATANQGSEATYESGFVIDKFPISRPNLTFSTLTVSNMSPEDSSIYLCSGGQGHGYTFGSGTRLTVV.

This sequence joins TRBV11-3 and TRBJ2-7; D may be TRBD1 (6 bases). The CDR3 loop spans 14 amino acids. The ends were cut back, 5 bases at V and 3 bases at J, with 14 bases in the middle. The germline CDR1 and CDR2 sequences are SGHNT and YENEEA. The CDR3 is CASSPEQGSYEQYF. CDR3 DNA sequence: TGTGCCAGCAGCCCGGAGCAGGGGAGCTACGAGCAGTACTTC. The full variable domain, with the rest looked up from reference TRBV11-3 and TRBJ2-7, is EAGVVQSPRYKIIEKKQPVAFWCNPISGHNTLYWYLQNLGQGPELLIRYENEEAVDDSQLPKDRFSAERLKGVDSTLKIQPAELGDSAVYLCASSPEQGSYEQYFGPGTRLTVT.

CDR3 amino acids: CASSRGNEQYF. In DNA, the CDR3 is TGTGCCAGCAGCCGGGGGAACGAGCAGTACTTC. The genes are TRBV11-3 and TRBJ2-7; a weak D match, TRBD2 (6 bases). CDR3 length equals 11 residues. Germline lookup yields CDR1 SGHNT and CDR2 YENEEA. Trimming stripped 5 bases from V and 5 bases from J, with 7 bases between.

The rearrangement joins TRBV5-5 to TRBJ1-1, with D unclear. Trimming took off 0 bases at V and 0 bases at J, with 6 bases between the two ends. The CDR3 runs 14 residues. Germline V gene data show CDR1 as SGHKS and CDR2 as YYEKEE (reference sequence). Written as DNA, the CDR3 is TGTGCCAGCAGCTTGGGGCACATGAACACTGAAGCTTTCTTT. This sequence encodes CASSLGHMNTEAFF.

J is TRBJ1-4 and V is TRBV10-2, with 8 bases lining up with TRBD1. CDR1 WSHSY and CDR2 SAAADI come from the germline V gene. The CDR3 sequence is 14 residues long. Trimming took 7 bases from V and 6 from J; bases not matched to a gene: 7. CDR3 in amino acids: CASTGTGQYEKLFF. CDR3 DNA: TGCGCCAGCACCGGGACAGGCCAATATGAAAAACTGTTTTTT.

The chain couples TRBV5-1 to TRBJ2-7; D is possibly TRBD1 or TRBD2 (5 bases each). The CDR3 loop spans 15 amino acids. V gave up 0 bases and J gave up 0 bases, with 10 bases separating them. Looked up from germline, CDR1 is SGHRS and CDR2 is YFSETQ. The CDR3 nucleotides are TGCGCCAGCAGCTTGGGAGGGACGGACTCCTACGAGCAGTACTTC. Translation gives CASSLGGTDSYEQYF. Supplemented by reference TRBV5-1 and TRBJ2-7, the full variable domain reads KAGVTQTPRYLIKTRGQQVTLSCSPISGHRSVSWYQQTPGQGLQFLFEYFSETQRNKGNFPGRFSGRQFSNSRSEMNVSTLELGDSALYLCASSLGGTDSYEQYFGPGTRLTVT.

This clone was counted a single time. This chain uses TRBV5-3 with TRBJ1-1; tentative D call: TRBD1 (5 bases). TRBV5-3 is marked as an open reading frame, function uncertain. The ends were cut back, 1 base at V and 5 bases at J, with 15 bases in the middle. The CDR3 length is 15 residues. The chain's CDR3 is CARSLKGDQGTEAFF. CDR3 nucleotides: TGTGCCAGAAGCTTGAAAGGGGATCAGGGTACTGAAGCTTTCTTT.

This chain connects TRBV5-4 to TRBJ2-6, with D perhaps matching TRBD1 (8 bases). V shed 2 bases and J shed 10 bases, with 10 bases lying between them. The CDR3 runs to 13 residues. CDR1 and CDR2 from the germline V gene are SGHNT and YYREEE (reference sequence). CDR3 nucleotides: TGTGCCAGCAGCTTACAGGGGGGGAACGTCCTGACTTTC. Translation gives CASSLQGGNVLTF.

The chain uses TRBV4-3 and TRBJ1-5, with unresolved D. The CDR3 contains 15 residues. CDR1 LGHNA and CDR2 YSLEER come from the germline V gene. V was shortened by 1 base and J by 2 bases, with 9 bases between the two germline ends. The CDR3 DNA sequence: TGCGCCAGCAGCCAAGGGCCCGGAGGCAATCAGCCCCAGCATTTT. This encodes CASSQGPGGNQPQHF.

This rearrangement joins TRBV15 to TRBJ2-2; possibly TRBD2 for D (5 bases). V lost 0 bases and J lost 5, with 16 bases in between. CDR3 size: 17 residues. From germline, CDR1 is LNHNV and CDR2 YYDKDF (reference sequence). The CDR3 DNA follows: TGTGCCACCAGCAGAGATAATACGGAGGCAGCAACCGGGGAGCTGTTTTTT. Protein sequence: CATSRDNTEAATGELFF. Looking up the rest from reference TRBV15 and TRBJ2-2 gives the full variable domain: DAMVIQNPRYQVTQFGKPVTLSCSQTLNHNVMYWYQQKSSQAPKLLFHYYDKDFNNEADTPDNFQSRRPNTSFCFLDIRSPGLGDTAMYLCATSRDNTEAATGELFFGEGSRLTVL.